This TCR beta chain was captured by sequencing in a study of blood T cell repertoires in COVID-19. Turning to the study itself: COVID-19 samples collected from the United States, Italy and Spain covered acute and convalescent phases. PBMCs, B-cell-depleted T cells, or T cells were the source of the cDNA or gDNA that made up the material.

Seattle researchers signed up patients amid active infection and tracked them longitudinally. The CDR3 is made up of 16 amino acids. The V and J ends lost 4 bases and 5 bases, in that order; junction bases with no gene match: 13. Germline CDR1 is SGHDN and CDR2 is FVKESK. In the original workflow: Estimates of nucleated cell counts were drawn from the amplification of reference gene primers. Some clones are missing from TCRdb's copy, which holds only in-frame ones; the method was immunoSEQ multiplex PCR. The V and J calls and clone size are taken from that table; D and trimming were inferred from the DNA. The table has about 180,000 clones, 85% to 90% seen once.

This receptor was taken from a woman aged 70-85 years with COVID-19, enrolled during active disease. The chain employs TRBV14 and TRBJ2-5, with 7 bases lining up with TRBD2. Sequencing used peripheral blood. The CDR3 sequence: CASSPFSGSVGETQYF. The CDR3 coding sequence is TGTGCCAGCAGCCCTTTTAGCGGGTCCGTCGGGGAGACCCAGTACTTC.